What follows describes a single T cell receptor (beta chain). V dropped 2 bases and J dropped 1 base, with 9 bases sitting between them. Germline values: CDR1 SGHRS, CDR2 YFSETQ. There are 14 residues in the CDR3. The record originates from a study of blood T cell repertoires in COVID-19. The overall study: The samples span acute and convalescent COVID-19 from the United States, Italy and Spain. T cells, B-cell-depleted T cells, or PBMCs provided the cDNA or gDNA that served as material.

Original handling: Reference gene primer amplification gave estimated nucleated cell counts. Using immunoSEQ multiplex PCR, the repertoire was profiled, and TCRdb retains in-frame clones only, with some absent. D and trimming come from the DNA, and the V and J calls and clone size come from that table. The profile shows about 260,000 clones, approximately 82% of them singletons. The source of this sequence is a woman of 80 years or more with acute or convalescent COVID-19. The sequenced material came from peripheral blood. This chain uses TRBV5-1 with TRBJ1-2; D ambiguous. The CDR3 DNA sequence: TGCGCCAGCAGCTTATCTTACATTAACTATGGCTACACCTTC. Translation: CASSLSYINYGYTF.